These 32 T cell receptor beta chains were sequenced from one sample in a study of T cell changes during pregnancy in multiple sclerosis. Clones were sequenced by immunoSEQ multiplex PCR, and TCRdb holds only the in-frame ones, with some missing. This sample yields about 98,000 clones, of which roughly nine tenths are seen a single time; roughly 2.1% belongs to the top ten. The sequences come from peripheral blood, collected after pregnancy. The receptors stem from a female donor in good health, enrolled as a control in a pregnancy study.

This clone has a single count. This chain joins TRBV10-3 and TRBJ2-5; TRBD1 aligns across 7 bases. CDR1 ENHRY and CDR2 SYGVKD come from the germline V gene. The V and J ends lost 2 bases and 4 bases, in that order; junction bases with no gene match: 7. The CDR3 length is 15 residues. The chain's CDR3 is CAISEAAGGRETQYF. CDR3 sequence (DNA): TGTGCCATCAGTGAGGCGGCAGGGGGTAGAGAGACCCAGTACTTC.

This sequence joins TRBV14 and TRBJ2-2, with 7 bases that match TRBD1. With 8 bases clipped from V and 4 bases from J, the junction kept 7 bases outside the gene matches. Germline lookup yields CDR1 SGHDN and CDR2 FVKESK. This CDR3 is built from 14 residues. CDR3 region: CASGPGGFTGELFF. The CDR3 nucleotides are TGTGCCAGCGGACCAGGGGGATTCACCGGGGAGCTGTTTTTT.

V usage is TRBV30 and J usage is TRBJ1-1; tentatively, D is TRBD1 (6 bases). The CDR3 runs 11 residues. The V end lost 5 bases, the J end lost 8 bases, and 12 bases lay between the germline ends. CDR1 is GTSNPN and CDR2 is SVGIG in the germline V gene (reference sequence). The CDR3 region has the DNA TGTGCCTGGGGGAGGGGGGCCGAAGCTTTCTTT. It is translated as CAWGRGAEAFF.

This chain joins TRBV6-1 and TRBJ1-2, with unresolved D. Trimming removed 1 base from V and 4 bases from J, with 13 bases in between. Per the germline V gene, CDR1 is MNHNS and CDR2 is SASEGT. This CDR3 contains 15 residues. The CDR3 here is CASSEGWRPTYGYTF. For the CDR3, the DNA is TGTGCCAGCAGTGAAGGGTGGAGACCCACCTATGGCTACACCTTC.

V gene TRBV2 combines with J gene TRBJ1-1; TRBD1 agrees at 10 bases. Per the germline V gene, CDR1 is SNHLY and CDR2 is FYNNEI. The ends lost 10 bases at V and 8 bases at J; junction bases unmatched: 10. The CDR3 extends over 13 amino acids. The CDR3 DNA reads as TGTGCCAAGACAGGGGGCGCGACCTTAGAAGCTTTCTTT. This sequence encodes CAKTGGATLEAFF.

The V and J genes are TRBV2 and TRBJ1-4; D is perhaps TRBD1 (5 bases). There are 13 residues in the CDR3. Trimming stripped 6 bases from V and 8 bases from J, with 13 bases between. Per the germline V gene, CDR1 is SNHLY and CDR2 is FYNNEI. CDR3 sequence reads: CASSERSGEKLFF. The CDR3 DNA follows: TGTGCCAGCAGCGAAAGATCAGGGGAAAAACTGTTTTTT. The variable domain in full, with the rest retrieved from reference TRBV2 and TRBJ1-4, is EPEVTQTPSHQVTQMGQEVILRCVPISNHLYFYWYRQILGQKVEFLVSFYNNEISEKSEIFDDQFSVERPDGSNFTLKIRSTKLEDSAMYFCASSERSGEKLFFGSGTQLSVL.

This clone was recorded only once. The CDR3 DNA reads as TGTGCCAGCAGCTTTGGGGGGGCGCAAAAGGGCGAGCAGTACTTC. It encodes CASSFGGAQKGEQYF. This rearrangement joins TRBV7-9 to TRBJ2-7, with D perhaps TRBD2 (7 bases). This CDR3 region has 15 residues. The germline CDR1 and CDR2 sequences are SEHNR and FQNEAQ (reference sequence). V lost 3 bases and J 6 bases, leaving 18 bases between the germline ends.

The CDR3 sequence is CASSLGTIGEQFF. The CDR3, as DNA: TGTGCCAGCAGCTTAGGTACTATCGGTGAGCAGTTCTTC. J is TRBJ2-1 and V is TRBV7-8; D gene uncertain. Germline V gives CDR1 SGHVS, CDR2 FQNEAQ. V lost 1 base to trimming and J lost 9 bases, with 10 bases between them. This CDR3 is 13 amino acids long.

The V and J genes are TRBV5-1 and TRBJ2-7; perhaps TRBD2 as D (6 bases). V lost 4 bases and J lost 2, with 22 bases in between. This CDR3 has 17 residues. The germline V gene has CDR1 SGHRS and CDR2 YFSETQ. CDR3 protein: CASSRISGLAVTYEQYF. The CDR3 DNA reads as TGCGCCAGCAGCCGCATTTCGGGACTCGCCGTAACCTACGAGCAGTACTTC.

The J gene is TRBJ2-2, the V gene TRBV15; no clear D gene. This CDR3 spans 16 amino acids. V dropped 3 bases and J dropped 8 bases, with 19 bases sitting between them. Looked up from germline, CDR1 is LNHNV and CDR2 is YYDKDF (reference sequence). The CDR3 here is CATSSRPQRSAGELFF. The CDR3 nucleotides are TGTGCCACCAGCAGTAGGCCACAGAGATCCGCAGGGGAGCTGTTTTTT.

There are a few counts of this clone. V usage is TRBV14 and J usage is TRBJ1-1; D perhaps matches TRBD1 (5 bases). CDR3 length: 13 amino acids. With 0 bases removed from V and 8 bases from J, the gap between germline ends came to 10 bases. Germline V lookup: CDR1 SGHDN, CDR2 FVKESK. The chain's CDR3 is CASSQEMGLEAFF. DNA of the CDR3: TGTGCCAGCAGCCAAGAAATGGGGCTCGAAGCTTTCTTT. The variable domain in full, completed from reference TRBV14 and TRBJ1-1, reads EAGVTQFPSHSVIEKGQTVTLRCDPISGHDNLYWYRRVMGKEIKFLLHFVKESKQDESGMPNNRFLAERTGGTYSTLKVQPAELEDSGVYFCASSQEMGLEAFFGQGTRLTVV.

This chain uses TRBV28 with TRBJ1-2, with a possible D match to TRBD1 (5 bases). The CDR3 runs to 14 residues. V lost 5 bases to trimming and J lost 4 bases, with 14 bases between them. Germline V CDR1 and CDR2: MDHEN, SYDVKM. The CDR3 nucleotides read TGTGCCAGCAGTCCCCATGACAGATTCTATGGCTACACCTTC. Its protein is CASSPHDRFYGYTF.

This clone showed up just once. The genes are TRBV4-2 and TRBJ2-5, with 9 bases matching TRBD1. The J call may not be correct, given that the DNA end is closer to TRBJ2-7. Germline V lookup: CDR1 LGHNA, CDR2 YNFKEQ. The CDR3 loop spans 20 amino acids. CDR3 in amino acids: CASSQEVSASSQDRGYEQYF. DNA of the CDR3: TGTGCCAGCAGCCAAGAGGTTTCTGCGTCGTCACAGGACAGGGGTTACGAGCAGTACTTC.

The rearrangement uses TRBV4-1 and TRBJ1-4; the match to TRBD1 covers 8 bases. The CDR3 is 13 amino acids. The V segment lost 5 bases and the J segment 10 bases; nucleotides outside the gene matches: 6. Germline assignment: CDR1 MGHRA and CDR2 YSYEKL. The CDR3 nucleotides read TGCGCCAGCAGCAGACAGGGGAGTAGAAAACTGTTTTTT. Encoded protein: CASSRQGSRKLFF.

V gene TRBV30 combines with J gene TRBJ1-1; D is undetermined. Germline V gene sequence: CDR1 GTSNPN, CDR2 SVGIG (reference sequence). The CDR3 totals 16 residues. Trimming removed 3 bases from V and 1 base from J, with 18 bases in between. The CDR3 sequence is CAWREPPGRGNTEAFF. The CDR3 DNA reads as TGTGCCTGGAGGGAACCACCCGGACGGGGGAACACTGAAGCTTTCTTT.

The chain joins TRBV7-6 to TRBJ1-4, with 7 positions matching TRBD1. Germline trimming cut 6 bases from V and 8 bases from J; bases unmatched to any gene: 6. This CDR3 is 13 amino acids long. The germline gives CDR1 SGHVS, CDR2 FNYEAQ. This CDR3 reads CASSTGVGEKLFF. CDR3 DNA sequence: TGTGCCAGCAGTACAGGGGTAGGAGAAAAACTGTTTTTT. Full variable domain (rest looked up from reference TRBV7-6 and TRBJ1-4): GAGVSQSPRYKVTKRGQDVALRCDPISGHVSLYWYRQALGQGPEFLTYFNYEAQQDKSGLPNDRFSAERPEGSISTLTIQRTEQRDSAMYRCASSTGVGEKLFFGSGTQLSVL.

The rearrangement uses TRBV6-5 and TRBJ1-5; possible D gene TRBD1, 5 bases. Trimming removed 6 bases from V and 6 bases from J, with 12 bases in between. CDR3 size: 13 residues. CDR1 and CDR2 from the germline V gene are MNHEY and SVGAGI. CDR3 DNA: TGTGCCAGCAGCCCCGGGGGGATTCAGCCCCAGCATTTT. Its translation: CASSPGGIQPQHF.

V usage is TRBV19 and J usage is TRBJ1-6; tentative D call: TRBD1 (6 bases). The CDR3 runs to 15 residues. CDR1 is LNHDA and CDR2 is SQIVND in the germline V gene (reference sequence). V shed 1 base and J shed 7 bases, with 11 bases lying between them. CDR3 protein: CASSIGGQGNSPLHF. CDR3 nucleotides: TGTGCCAGTAGTATAGGTGGGCAGGGGAATTCACCCCTCCACTTT.

V is TRBV2 and J is TRBJ2-5; TRBD2 matches 12 bases. CDR3 length: 16 residues. Germline loops: CDR1 SNHLY, CDR2 FYNNEI. Trimming removed 5 bases from V and 2 bases from J; junction bases left unmatched: 6. CDR3 in DNA: TGTGCCAGCAGTCTAGCGGGGGGGCCTGGGCAAGAGACCCAGTACTTC. It yields the protein CASSLAGGPGQETQYF.

The chain combines TRBV7-6 with TRBJ2-7; TRBD2 matches 11 bases. Per germline, CDR1 SGHVS and CDR2 FNYEAQ. The V gene end was trimmed by 5 bases and the J gene end by 1 base; junction bases not matched to a gene: 7. The CDR3 is 16 amino acids. CDR3 residues: CASSQGLADLSYEQYF. CDR3 sequence (DNA): TGTGCCAGCAGCCAGGGACTAGCGGACCTTTCCTACGAGCAGTACTTC.

This chain uses TRBV28 with TRBJ2-2; 9 positions match TRBD1. The CDR3 sequence is 16 residues long. Looked up from germline, CDR1 is MDHEN and CDR2 is SYDVKM. V shed 6 bases, J shed 5 bases, and the junction held 10 bases outside the gene matches. CDR3 bases: TGTGCCAGCAGCCCGTTGGACAGGGGAAAAACCGGGGAGCTGTTTTTT. Its translation is CASSPLDRGKTGELFF.

This rearrangement joins TRBV29-1 to TRBJ2-2; 11 bases agree with TRBD1. The CDR3 is made up of 15 amino acids. V trimming: 7 bases; J trimming: 2 bases; junction bases outside the gene matches: 6. Per germline, CDR1 SQVTM and CDR2 ANQGSEA. The CDR3 coding sequence is TGCAGCGGGGCAGGGACAGGGGGAAACACCGGGGAGCTGTTTTTT. Amino acid sequence: CSGAGTGGNTGELFF.

CDR3 residues: CASSEGILVGNTIYF. The CDR3 DNA reads TGTGCCAGCAGTGAAGGAATTCTAGTTGGAAACACCATATATTTT. The chain combines TRBV2 with TRBJ1-3; D is uncertain. The CDR3 covers 15 residues. Between the trimmed V and J ends, which lost 1 base and 3 bases, there was a span of 10 bases. Germline V lookup: CDR1 SNHLY, CDR2 FYNNEI. The full variable domain, completed using reference TRBV2 and TRBJ1-3, is EPEVTQTPSHQVTQMGQEVILRCVPISNHLYFYWYRQILGQKVEFLVSFYNNEISEKSEIFDDQFSVERPDGSNFTLKIRSTKLEDSAMYFCASSEGILVGNTIYFGEGSWLTVV.

V usage is TRBV11-1 and J usage is TRBJ2-1; D is possibly TRBD2 (5 bases). The CDR3 is 14 residues long. V lost 5 bases, J lost 5 bases, and 13 bases lay in between. Germline V gives CDR1 SGHAT, CDR2 FQDESV (reference sequence). CDR3 protein: CASSHLRGHNEQFF. CDR3 coding DNA: TGTGCCAGCAGCCATCTCCGAGGGCACAATGAGCAGTTCTTC.

V and J are TRBV19 and TRBJ1-2; D possibly corresponds to TRBD1 (6 bases). Per germline, CDR1 LNHDA and CDR2 SQIVND (reference sequence). V was shortened by 4 bases and J by 5 bases, with 14 bases between the two germline ends. The length of the CDR3 is 14 residues. The CDR3: CASSTGQLLYGYTF. The CDR3 DNA follows: TGTGCCAGTAGTACAGGACAGTTACTGTATGGCTACACCTTC.

The V and J genes are TRBV9 and TRBJ1-2; D not certain. V was clipped by 4 bases and J by 8 bases, with 18 bases between them. The germline CDR1 and CDR2 sequences are SGDLS and YYNGEE. The CDR3 is 14 residues long. CDR3 residues: CASSPLGPTMGYTF. The CDR3, as DNA: TGTGCCAGCAGCCCCTTGGGCCCGACGATGGGCTACACCTTC.

This clone has only a few counts. The genes are TRBV27 and TRBJ2-2; D may be TRBD2 (5 bases). The germline V gene encodes CDR1 MNHEY and CDR2 SMNVEV (reference sequence). The CDR3 spans 13 residues. Trimming took 6 bases from V and 5 from J, leaving 10 bases between them. The CDR3 sequence: CASRTGETGELFF. DNA for the CDR3: TGTGCCAGCAGGACCGGGGAGACCGGGGAGCTGTTTTTT.

The count of this clone is one. The chain is built from TRBV20-1 and TRBJ1-1; D not resolved. V was pared by 6 bases and J by 11 bases, with 16 bases between. CDR1 DFQATT and CDR2 SNEGSKA come from the germline V gene (reference sequence). The CDR3 is made up of 11 amino acids. The DNA of the CDR3 is TGCAGTGCCCCGGGAGGAACGGATGCTTTCTTT. Translated: CSAPGGTDAFF.

This chain joins TRBV28 and TRBJ2-7, with D possibly matching TRBD2 (6 bases). V was pared by 2 bases and J by 3 bases, with 14 bases between. The CDR3 extends over 15 amino acids. In germline, CDR1 is MDHEN, CDR2 SYDVKM. The CDR3: CASSLALAKIYEQYF. The CDR3 DNA follows: TGTGCCAGCAGTTTAGCTCTAGCGAAGATCTACGAGCAGTACTTC.

The chain combines TRBV5-1 with TRBJ2-3, with D hard to call. CDR3 size: 13 residues. Germline CDR1 reads SGHRS; CDR2 reads YFSETQ. Trimming stripped 4 bases from V and 0 bases from J, with 6 bases between. CDR3 in amino acids: CASSTTSTDTQYF. The CDR3 nucleotides are TGCGCCAGCAGCACTACTAGCACAGATACGCAGTATTTT. The full variable domain, its missing parts supplied by reference TRBV5-1 and TRBJ2-3, is KAGVTQTPRYLIKTRGQQVTLSCSPISGHRSVSWYQQTPGQGLQFLFEYFSETQRNKGNFPGRFSGRQFSNSRSEMNVSTLELGDSALYLCASSTTSTDTQYFGPGTRLTVL.

This chain uses TRBV19 with TRBJ1-2, with 8 nucleotides matching TRBD1. Looked up from germline, CDR1 is LNHDA and CDR2 is SQIVND (reference sequence). The CDR3 is 14 residues long. V was clipped by 9 bases and J by 4 bases; unmatched bases: 10. CDR3 in amino acids: CASVPQGGGYGYTF. CDR3 DNA: TGTGCCAGCGTACCACAGGGGGGAGGCTATGGCTACACCTTC.

The chain links TRBV19 to TRBJ1-4; D is possibly TRBD1 (6 bases). CDR1 and CDR2 (germline): LNHDA, SQIVND (reference sequence). The V gene lost 2 bases and the J gene lost 4 bases, with 8 bases spanning the gap. This CDR3 has 14 residues. CDR3 nucleotides: TGTGCCAGTAGTATAAGGACAGTTAATGAAAAACTGTTTTTT. This codes for CASSIRTVNEKLFF.